One sample yielded the 29 T cell receptor beta chains listed below, sequenced in a study of identical twins. TCRdb ran MiXCR on the 5' RACE reads and lists one entry per CDR3 protein. The sample includes hundreds of thousands of distinct CDR3 sequences, roughly 6% seen only once; the top ten take 1.5% to 2%. The sequencing input was naive T cells sorted from blood. The receptors were sampled from a man aged 18 to 30 in good health.

This clonotype came up many times. The gene calls are TRBV7-9 and TRBJ2-5, with 8 bases that match TRBD1. From germline, CDR1 is SEHNR and CDR2 FQNEAQ (reference sequence). CDR3 size: 15 residues. Germline trimming cut 5 bases from V and 2 bases from J; bases unmatched to any gene: 7. CDR3 sequence: CASSKDRGSQETQYF. The CDR3 DNA reads TGTGCCAGCAGCAAAGACAGGGGATCACAAGAGACCCAGTACTTC.

The J gene is TRBJ2-7, the V gene TRBV25-1; D may match TRBD1 or TRBD2 (5 bases each). Germline V gene data show CDR1 as MGHDK and CDR2 as SYGVNS. Trimming stripped 1 base from V and 6 bases from J, with 19 bases between. This CDR3 is 16 amino acids long. CDR3 nucleotides: TGTGCCAGCAGTGAATTGGGGGTTACCCTTCGGTTCGAGCAGTACTTC. Amino acid sequence: CASSELGVTLRFEQYF.

With respect to this clonotype: A much larger clone differs from this one at a single base, so this may be a read error. No conserved phenylalanine or tryptophan ends this CDR3, so it is likely a read error. The chain couples TRBV4-3 to TRBJ2-1; D not certain. V was cut by 0 bases and J by 0 bases, with 9 bases left in between. The CDR3 contains 16 residues. The germline gives CDR1 LGHNA, CDR2 YSLEER. The CDR3 bases are TGCGCCAGCAGCCAAGATCGGATTAGCTCCTACAATGAGCAGTTCATC. This translates into CASSQDRISSYNEQFI.

This clonotype came up a few times. V and J are TRBV20-1 and TRBJ2-1, with D maybe TRBD2 (6 bases). Germline V CDR1 and CDR2: DFQATT, SNEGSKA (reference sequence). This CDR3 has 12 amino acids. V was clipped by 7 bases and J by 7 bases, with 14 bases between them. The CDR3 sequence: CSVQRAVNEQFF. The CDR3 coding sequence is TGCAGTGTACAGCGGGCCGTGAATGAGCAGTTCTTC.

There are many counts of this clonotype. The genes are TRBV6-1 and TRBJ1-5; possibly TRBD1 for D (5 bases). This CDR3 is 15 amino acids long. In germline, CDR1 is MNHNS, CDR2 SASEGT. Between the trimmed V and J ends, which lost 1 base and 1 base, there was a span of 8 bases. The CDR3 coding sequence is TGTGCCAGCAGTGAAGTGGGACCCAGCAATCAGCCCCAGCATTTT. Translated: CASSEVGPSNQPQHF.

The table lists this clonotype with a few counts. This chain joins TRBV5-6 and TRBJ1-5; D gene ambiguous. This CDR3 spans 15 amino acids. The V gene's germline CDR1 is SGHDT and CDR2 YYEEEE. V was cut by 1 base and J by 0 bases, with 8 bases left in between. The CDR3 DNA follows: TGTGCCAGCAGCTTGTGGGAATATAGCAATCAGCCCCAGCATTTT. It is translated as CASSLWEYSNQPQHF.

This clonotype has a handful of counts. A much larger clone is a single base away; this may be a read error. V gene TRBV7-9 combines with J gene TRBJ2-7; the D is unclear. From germline, CDR1 is SEHNR and CDR2 FQNEAQ (reference sequence). The CDR3 runs to 11 residues. Trimming left V 5 bases short and J 6 bases short, with 8 bases between. CDR3: CASSLDTEQYF. Written as DNA, the CDR3 is TGTGCCAGCAGCCTCGACACCGAGCAGTACTTC.

This clonotype was counted a few times. The V and J genes are TRBV12-3 or TRBV12-4 and TRBJ1-2; perhaps TRBD1 as D (6 bases). The CDR3 has 17 amino acids. V lost 6 bases and J lost 5, with 25 bases in between. CDR3 nucleotide sequence: TGTGCCAGCAGCACGACAGGTGGCCCACGGGGGGGATATGGCTACACCTTC. Amino acid sequence: CASSTTGGPRGGYGYTF.

On this clonotype: This may be a read error: a much more frequent sequence differs by one nucleotide. V gene TRBV4-1 combines with J gene TRBJ2-5; no clear D. The CDR3 extends over 14 amino acids. Trimming stripped 3 bases from V and 5 bases from J, with 13 bases between. CDR1 is MGHRA, CDR2 YSYEKL, per germline. CDR3 nucleotides: TGCGCCAGCAGCCACTTAGTTGATCAGGAGACCCAGTACTTC. This encodes CASSHLVDQETQYF.

Notes on this clonotype: This may be a read error, as it is one base from a much larger clone. The V call is TRBV20-1, the J call TRBJ2-3; either TRBD1 or TRBD2 may supply D (5 bases each). The CDR3 loop spans 13 amino acids. Germline V gives CDR1 DFQATT, CDR2 SNEGSKA (reference sequence). Trimming took off 6 bases at V and 5 bases at J, with 15 bases between the two ends. The DNA for the CDR3 is TGCAGTGCCTCTACCGGGACGTTAGATACGCAGTATTTT. Encoded protein: CSASTGTLDTQYF.

The chain uses TRBV2 and TRBJ2-1; D remains ambiguous. Trimming took off 7 bases at V and 12 bases at J, with 10 bases between the two ends. Germline V lookup: CDR1 SNHLY, CDR2 FYNNEI. The CDR3 consists of 10 residues. This CDR3 is CASTNKRQFF. CDR3 coding DNA: TGTGCCAGCACCAATAAACGGCAGTTCTTC.

This chain uses TRBV2 with TRBJ2-1, with D possibly TRBD1 on 6 matching bases. Trimming stripped 6 bases from V and 12 bases from J, with 24 bases between. The CDR3 has 15 residues. CDR1 is SNHLY, CDR2 FYNNEI, per germline. CDR3 bases: TGTGCCAGCAGACCTCCACAGGGCGAGCTAGCCATGCAGTTCTTC. Its protein product is CASRPPQGELAMQFF.

This chain connects TRBV6-2 or TRBV6-3 to TRBJ2-1; D may be TRBD1 (6 bases). Germline loops: CDR1 MNHEY, CDR2 SVGEGT. There are 14 residues in the CDR3. V was shortened by 0 bases and J by 5 bases, with 8 bases between the two germline ends. This chain's CDR3 is CASSYSGTHNEQFF. DNA for the CDR3: TGTGCCAGCAGTTACTCGGGGACACACAATGAGCAGTTCTTC.

The CDR3 sequence is CASSLAGNEETQYF. The CDR3 nucleotides are TGTGCCAGCAGCTTAGCAGGGAATGAAGAGACCCAGTACTTC. V gene TRBV7-6 combines with J gene TRBJ2-5; no definite D call. This CDR3 has 14 amino acids. Looked up from germline, CDR1 is SGHVS and CDR2 is FNYEAQ. V lost 0 bases and J lost 3, with 8 bases in between.

This clonotype was counted only a few times. This sequence joins TRBV20-1 and TRBJ2-1; 8 nucleotides line up with TRBD2. The germline V gene encodes CDR1 DFQATT and CDR2 SNEGSKA (reference sequence). V lost 6 bases to trimming and J lost 9 bases; unmatched junction nucleotides: 13. There are 14 residues in the CDR3. The CDR3 DNA reads TGCAGTGCCCCCCCCAGCGGGAGCGGGATTGAGCAGTTCTTC. Protein product: CSAPPSGSGIEQFF.

This clonotype was recorded many times. The CDR3 nucleotides are TGTGCCAGCAGCCCGATGCAGGGAGTCGGTAGCAATCAGCCCCAGCATTTT. Encoded protein: CASSPMQGVGSNQPQHF. V is TRBV5-5 and J is TRBJ1-5, with a weak D call TRBD1 (5 bases). Trimming left V 4 bases short and J 0 bases short, with 17 bases between. The V gene's germline CDR1 is SGHKS and CDR2 YYEKEE (reference sequence). This CDR3 comprises 17 residues.

This clonotype has ten or more counts. The chain uses TRBV5-1 and TRBJ2-1, with 12 bases matching TRBD2. V was pared by 5 bases and J by 3 bases, with 12 bases of the junction left unmatched. The CDR3 contains 18 residues. Germline V gives CDR1 SGHRS, CDR2 YFSETQ. The CDR3 DNA follows: TGCGCCAGCAGTTTGACTAGCGGGGGAAAGACTATCTACAATGAGCAGTTCTTC. Translated, it gives CASSLTSGGKTIYNEQFF.

This sequence joins TRBV11-2 and TRBJ2-6, with TRBD2 identical over 10 bases. The CDR3 length is 18 residues. Losses at the gene ends were 5 bases for V and 0 bases for J; bases not matched to a gene: 7. Germline lookup yields CDR1 SGHAT and CDR2 FQNNGV. CDR3 sequence: CASSTSGRAFSGANVLTF. DNA for the CDR3: TGTGCCAGCAGCACAAGCGGGAGGGCCTTCTCTGGGGCCAACGTCCTGACTTTC.

The V call is TRBV6-1, the J call TRBJ2-6; D gene ambiguous. There are 17 residues in the CDR3. The V gene lost 6 bases and the J gene lost 0 bases, with 15 bases spanning the gap. Germline V gives CDR1 MNHNS, CDR2 SASEGT. CDR3 DNA sequence: TGTGCCAGCAGCGCCACGACGGATCTCTCTGGGGCCAACGTCCTGACTTTC. It specifies CASSATTDLSGANVLTF.

This clonotype was observed many times. The chain carries TRBV29-1 and TRBJ2-5; D call uncertain. CDR1 is SQVTM and CDR2 is ANQGSEA in the germline V gene. With 0 bases removed from V and 1 base from J, the gap between germline ends came to 12 bases. CDR3 size: 15 residues. The CDR3 DNA reads as TGCAGCGTTGAAGATACACCAGAGCGCCAAGAGACCCAGTACTTC. This sequence encodes CSVEDTPERQETQYF.

The chain combines TRBV6-2 or TRBV6-3 with TRBJ2-7, with D unclear. This CDR3 comprises 14 residues. V was clipped by 0 bases and J by 6 bases, with 12 bases between them. Germline-derived CDR1 and CDR2 are MNHEY and SVGEGT. The CDR3 loop reads CASSYSTLFSEQYF. The DNA for the CDR3 is TGTGCCAGCAGTTACTCGACCCTATTCTCCGAGCAGTACTTC.

The sample holds many counts of this clonotype. The chain joins TRBV6-1 to TRBJ1-1; TRBD1 matches 9 bases. The CDR3 is 14 residues long. Germline V gives CDR1 MNHNS, CDR2 SASEGT. The V and J ends lost 1 base and 6 bases, in that order; junction bases with no gene match: 3. The CDR3 sequence is CASSEVGQGPEAFF. DNA of the CDR3: TGTGCCAGCAGTGAAGTAGGACAGGGGCCTGAAGCTTTCTTT.

The rearrangement joins TRBV20-1 to TRBJ2-7, with TRBD2 matching 13 bases. Germline assignment: CDR1 DFQATT and CDR2 SNEGSKA (reference sequence). The trim removed 6 bases at V and 3 bases at J, leaving 5 bases unmatched. The CDR3 runs to 14 residues. CDR3 in DNA: TGCAGTGCAATACTAGCGGGAGGGAACTACGAGCAGTACTTC. The encoded protein is CSAILAGGNYEQYF.

At least ten counts were recorded for this clonotype. The chain couples TRBV7-8 to TRBJ2-7; D perhaps matches TRBD2 (5 bases). V was cut by 1 base and J by 7 bases, with 17 bases left in between. Looked up from germline, CDR1 is SGHVS and CDR2 is FQNEAQ. The CDR3 totals 15 residues. The CDR3 region is CASSLGEGILVEQYV. The CDR3 coding sequence is TGTGCCAGCAGCTTAGGCGAGGGAATCCTAGTAGAGCAGTACGTC.

This clonotype was detected ten times or more. The rearrangement joins TRBV27 to TRBJ1-1, with D tentatively TRBD1 (5 bases). CDR1 is MNHEY and CDR2 is SMNVEV in the germline V gene (reference sequence). The V end lost 6 bases, the J end lost 0 bases, and 11 bases lay between the germline ends. The CDR3 loop spans 14 amino acids. This CDR3 reads CASRSLGLNTEAFF. The CDR3 DNA sequence: TGTGCCAGCAGGTCCCTGGGACTGAACACTGAAGCTTTCTTT.

This clonotype was observed at least ten times. The chain joins TRBV18 to TRBJ1-1, with 10 bases lining up with TRBD1. V trimming: 4 bases; J trimming: 5 bases; junction bases outside the gene matches: 7. The CDR3 spans 15 residues. The germline gives CDR1 KGHSH, CDR2 LQKENI. The CDR3 sequence is CASSRRQGAGTEAFF. The CDR3 coding sequence is TGTGCCAGCTCACGACGACAGGGGGCTGGGACTGAAGCTTTCTTT.

This clonotype was seen repeatedly, ten times or more. V is TRBV28 and J is TRBJ2-5; TRBD1 matches 7 bases. The germline V gene encodes CDR1 MDHEN and CDR2 SYDVKM. This CDR3 has 14 amino acids. The ends lost 3 bases at V and 5 bases at J; junction bases unmatched: 6. The CDR3 nucleotides are TGTGCCAGCAGTTTGGGGACAGACCTGGAGACCCAGTACTTC. Translation: CASSLGTDLETQYF.

This clonotype was picked up many times. V and J are TRBV5-1 and TRBJ2-2; 7 bases fit TRBD1. Germline assignment: CDR1 SGHRS and CDR2 YFSETQ. With 8 bases clipped from V and 4 bases from J, the junction kept 11 bases outside the gene matches. CDR3 length equals 15 residues. In nucleotides, the CDR3 is TGCGCCAGTACCGGACAGGTGGGGACCACCGGGGAGCTGTTTTTT. This codes for CASTGQVGTTGELFF.

This clonotype was counted a few times. V gene TRBV7-2 combines with J gene TRBJ2-3; D gene unclear. The CDR3 loop spans 13 amino acids. Trimming removed 5 bases from V and 4 bases from J, with 10 bases in between. CDR1 and CDR2 (germline): SGHTA, FQGNSA. The CDR3 is CASSPQTPDTQYF. The CDR3 DNA is TGTGCCAGCAGCCCACAGACCCCAGATACGCAGTATTTT.